This passage covers 31 T cell receptor beta chains from one sample sequenced in a study of blood T cell repertoires in COVID-19. Measured with immunoSEQ multiplex PCR; TCRdb has only the in-frame clones, and not every one. The table shows about 200,000 clones, with roughly 78% occurring only once. Sequencing was carried out using peripheral blood. The receptors here all came from a woman between 35 and 50 years old with acute or convalescent COVID-19.

This clone was recorded a few times. V gene TRBV11-2 combines with J gene TRBJ1-1; D unclear. The CDR3 totals 13 residues. CDR1 and CDR2 (germline): SGHAT, FQNNGV. The V end was cut by 4 bases, the J end by 1 base, with 7 bases between. The CDR3, as DNA: TGTGCCAGCAGCTGGGGAGGGAACACTGAAGCTTTCTTT. Amino acids: CASSWGGNTEAFF.

This clone has only a few counts. CDR3 DNA sequence: TGCAGCGTTGCCCCCCTTAGCGGGAGGGCCTCCAATGAGCAGTTCTTC. It is translated as CSVAPLSGRASNEQFF. The chain links TRBV29-1 to TRBJ2-1; 11 bases agree with TRBD2. V shed 4 bases and J 6 bases; nucleotides not matched to a gene: 11. CDR1 and CDR2 (germline): SQVTM, ANQGSEA. The CDR3 loop spans 16 amino acids.

The sample holds a few counts of this clone. This chain joins TRBV6-4 and TRBJ2-3, with 12 bases identical to TRBD2. This CDR3 spans 15 amino acids. Germline V lookup: CDR1 MRHNA, CDR2 SNTAGT. V was pared by 5 bases and J by 2 bases, with 2 bases of the junction left unmatched. The CDR3 is CASSLAGGDTDTQYF. CDR3 coding DNA: TGTGCCAGCAGTCTAGCGGGAGGGGACACAGATACGCAGTATTTT.

V gene TRBV6-6 combines with J gene TRBJ2-3; tentative D call: TRBD2 (6 bases). CDR3 length equals 16 residues. Trimming cost V 7 bases and J 1 base, with 18 bases left between them. Germline V gives CDR1 MNHNY, CDR2 SVGAGI (reference sequence). CDR3 sequence reads: CASNSGVGYGTDTQYF. The CDR3 DNA is TGTGCCAGCAACTCGGGGGTTGGGTACGGCACAGATACGCAGTATTTT.

The chain joins TRBV11-2 to TRBJ2-7; 8 bases are shared with TRBD2. The V gene end was trimmed by 1 base and the J gene end by 3 bases; junction bases not matched to a gene: 2. The CDR3 sequence is 14 residues long. Germline lookup yields CDR1 SGHAT and CDR2 FQNNGV. The CDR3 nucleotides read TGTGCCAGCAGCTTAGGGCGGGAGGTCTACGAGCAGTACTTC. Amino acids: CASSLGREVYEQYF. Supplemented by reference TRBV11-2 and TRBJ2-7, the full variable domain reads EAGVAQSPRYKIIEKRQSVAFWCNPISGHATLYWYQQILGQGPKLLIQFQNNGVVDDSQLPKDRFSAERLKGVDSTLKIQPAKLEDSAVYLCASSLGREVYEQYFGPGTRLTVT.

The J gene is TRBJ1-5, the V gene TRBV6-4; 9 bases are shared with TRBD1. Germline V gene sequence: CDR1 MRHNA, CDR2 SNTAGT. With V trimmed by 0 bases and J by 5 bases, 14 bases remained unmatched. This CDR3 spans 19 amino acids. The CDR3 DNA is TGTGCCAGCAGTGACTCGGGGTCGGGGGACAGGGATGGGGATCAGCCCCAGCATTTT. Protein product: CASSDSGSGDRDGDQPQHF.

The V and J genes are TRBV10-3 and TRBJ1-2, with TRBD1 matching over 12 bases. The ends lost 10 bases at V and 4 bases at J; junction bases unmatched: 4. This CDR3 comprises 13 residues. Germline CDR1 and CDR2: ENHRY and SYGVKD. The CDR3 bases are TGTGCCACCCGGGACAGGGGGCCCTATGGCTACACCTTC. This gives the protein CATRDRGPYGYTF.

This chain connects TRBV4-1 to TRBJ2-5, with 8 nucleotides matching TRBD1. The germline V gene has CDR1 MGHRA and CDR2 YSYEKL. The CDR3 length is 15 residues. Losses at the gene ends were 1 base for V and 0 bases for J; bases not matched to a gene: 1. The CDR3: CASSQGTGHQETQYF. The CDR3 DNA is TGCGCCAGCAGCCAAGGGACAGGGCACCAAGAGACCCAGTACTTC.

This chain uses TRBV10-3 with TRBJ1-4; D is ambiguous. V was cut by 0 bases and J by 5 bases, with 10 bases left in between. Germline V gene lookup returns CDR1 ENHRY and CDR2 SYGVKD. The length of the CDR3 is 15 residues. The CDR3 region has the DNA TGTGCCATCAGTGAGTCGAGGGTGGCGAATGAAAAACTGTTTTTT. Translation: CAISESRVANEKLFF.

This chain uses TRBV9 with TRBJ2-2; TRBD2 aligns across 14 bases. V was pared by 4 bases and J by 9 bases, with 8 bases of the junction left unmatched. Germline CDR1 is SGDLS and CDR2 is YYNGEE. The CDR3 is 16 amino acids. This CDR3 reads CASSFRLAGGNWELFF. CDR3 nucleotide sequence: TGTGCCAGCAGCTTCCGACTAGCGGGGGGGAACTGGGAGCTGTTTTTT.

The chain employs TRBV7-2 and TRBJ2-7; perhaps TRBD2 as D (5 bases). The CDR3 has 11 residues. The germline V gene encodes CDR1 SGHTA and CDR2 FQGNSA. With 8 bases removed from V and 7 bases from J, the gap between germline ends came to 12 bases. The CDR3 loop reads CASSGSGEQYF. CDR3 coding DNA: TGTGCCAGCTCGGGGTCGGGTGAGCAGTACTTC.

V is TRBV6-4 and J is TRBJ2-1; D gene unclear. This CDR3 is built from 14 residues. V shed 2 bases and J shed 7 bases, with 12 bases lying between them. Germline V gene sequence: CDR1 MRHNA, CDR2 SNTAGT. CDR3 loop: CASSDPERQNEQFF. The CDR3 DNA is TGTGCCAGCAGTGACCCCGAAAGACAAAATGAGCAGTTCTTC.

This chain connects TRBV18 to TRBJ1-2; D may be TRBD1 (6 bases). Per germline, CDR1 KGHSH and CDR2 LQKENI. V lost 3 bases to trimming and J lost 6 bases, with 14 bases between them. CDR3 length equals 14 residues. CDR3: CASSPQGNHNGYTF. The CDR3 DNA reads as TGTGCCAGCTCACCCCAGGGGAATCACAATGGCTACACCTTC.

The J gene is TRBJ2-7, the V gene TRBV21-1; the table calls TRBD1, which could not be checked here. TRBV21-1 is annotated as a pseudogene. The CDR3 consists of 11 residues. The CDR3 region has the DNA TGTGCCAGCAGATTCCACTACGAGCAGTACTTC. It yields the protein CASRFHYEQYF.

J is TRBJ2-7 and V is TRBV6-6; 7 bases map to TRBD2. Germline V gives CDR1 MNHNY, CDR2 SVGAGI (reference sequence). V trimming: 0 bases; J trimming: 2 bases; junction bases outside the gene matches: 4. This CDR3 contains 15 residues. The CDR3 region is CASSYSGLDPYEQYF. The CDR3 coding sequence is TGTGCCAGCAGTTACTCAGGACTAGATCCCTACGAGCAGTACTTC.

The genes are TRBV7-2 and TRBJ1-1; 9 positions agree with TRBD1. Germline V CDR1 and CDR2: SGHTA, FQGNSA. V gave up 6 bases and J gave up 5 bases; unmatched junction bases: 10. This CDR3 region has 15 residues. CDR3 nucleotides: TGTGCCAGCAGGGTTACCGGGACAGGGAATACTGAAGCTTTCTTT. Translated, it gives CASRVTGTGNTEAFF.

This sequence joins TRBV18 and TRBJ2-7, with TRBD2 as a possible D gene (6 bases). Germline CDR1 reads KGHSH; CDR2 reads LQKENI. With 5 bases removed from V and 0 bases from J, the gap between germline ends came to 11 bases. The CDR3 covers 14 residues. This CDR3 reads CASSMRDRSYEQYF. For the CDR3, the DNA is TGTGCCAGCTCAATGCGGGACCGCTCCTACGAGCAGTACTTC.

This clone was counted only a few times. The V gene is TRBV28, the J gene TRBJ2-7; the match to TRBD2 covers 9 bases. The germline gives CDR1 MDHEN, CDR2 SYDVKM. The J segment lost 4 bases and the V segment lost 5 bases, leaving 15 bases of the junction unmatched. This CDR3 has 17 residues. CDR3 nucleotides: TGTGCCAGCAGTGCCACCCTAACGGGACTAGCTAAGTACGAGCAGTACTTC. This gives the protein CASSATLTGLAKYEQYF.

This clone was seen just once. This chain connects TRBV28 to TRBJ2-7, with D unresolved. Trimming took 4 bases from V and 2 from J, leaving 6 bases between them. In germline, CDR1 is MDHEN, CDR2 SYDVKM. This CDR3 region has 12 residues. CDR3 protein: CASSSRTYEQYF. In nucleotides, the CDR3 is TGTGCCAGCAGTTCTAGAACCTACGAGCAGTACTTC. The whole variable domain, remainder taken from reference TRBV28 and TRBJ2-7, is DVKVTQSSRYLVKRTGEKVFLECVQDMDHENMFWYRQDPGLGLRLIYFSYDVKMKEKGDIPEGYSVSREKKERFSLILESASTNQTSMYLCASSSRTYEQYFGPGTRLTVT.

The genes are TRBV27 and TRBJ1-5; tentatively, D is TRBD1 (5 bases). V was pared by 6 bases and J by 3 bases, with 9 bases between. The germline V gene has CDR1 MNHEY and CDR2 SMNVEV (reference sequence). The CDR3 contains 13 residues. CDR3 nucleotides: TGTGCCAGCAGAGGGGCCTTCAATCAGCCCCAGCATTTT. It encodes CASRGAFNQPQHF.

This clone was counted once. The chain's CDR3 is CASSTQGAWEAFF. The DNA of the CDR3 is TGTGCCAGCAGCACACAGGGGGCTTGGGAAGCTTTCTTT. This chain uses TRBV7-2 with TRBJ1-1, with 9 positions matching TRBD1. V was clipped by 5 bases and J by 8 bases; unmatched bases: 6. Germline V gene data show CDR1 as SGHTA and CDR2 as FQGNSA. The CDR3 contains 13 residues.

A single count supports this clone. The V call is TRBV11-2, the J call TRBJ2-7; 8 bases align to TRBD1. Per germline, CDR1 SGHAT and CDR2 FQNNGV. The CDR3 is 14 residues long. The J segment lost 6 bases and the V segment lost 6 bases, leaving 10 bases of the junction unmatched. The CDR3 region has the DNA TGTGCCAGCAGTTTCGACAGGGGCAGGGGCGAGCAGTACTTC. Its protein is CASSFDRGRGEQYF.

The chain has TRBV24-1 and TRBJ2-1; 10 nucleotides align to TRBD2. Losses at the gene ends were 4 bases for V and 3 bases for J; bases not matched to a gene: 11. This CDR3 comprises 18 residues. The germline V gene encodes CDR1 KGHDR and CDR2 SFDVKD. The CDR3 protein is CATSERTSGVRFYNEQFF. The CDR3 DNA reads as TGTGCCACCAGTGAGCGTACTAGCGGGGTTCGATTCTACAATGAGCAGTTCTTC.

The chain has TRBV11-2 and TRBJ1-3; no reliable D call. The CDR3 is 15 residues long. The germline V gene has CDR1 SGHAT and CDR2 FQNNGV. With 1 base removed from V and 4 bases from J, the gap between germline ends came to 11 bases. CDR3 sequence: CASSLAAAHGNTIYF. CDR3 DNA: TGTGCCAGCAGCTTAGCGGCGGCTCACGGAAACACCATATATTTT.

This sequence joins TRBV12-5 and TRBJ1-2, with D tentatively TRBD1 (6 bases). The V gene's germline CDR1 is LGHNT and CDR2 FRNRAP. Trimming stripped 2 bases from V and 7 bases from J, with 17 bases between. The CDR3 covers 15 residues. In DNA, the CDR3 is TGTGCTAGTGGTTTGCCGATCAGGGGCGGGGGTGGCTACACCTTC. Its translation is CASGLPIRGGGGYTF.

This clone was detected once. The chain joins TRBV3-1 (or the pseudogene TRBV3-2) to TRBJ1-6; 8 bases align to TRBD1. There are 14 residues in the CDR3. Germline V gives CDR1 LGHDT, CDR2 YNNKEL (reference sequence). Germline trimming cut 4 bases from V and 6 bases from J; bases unmatched to any gene: 2. CDR3 residues: CASSRGQGNSPLHF. The CDR3 nucleotides read TGTGCCAGCAGCCGAGGACAGGGTAATTCACCCCTCCACTTT.

The chain combines TRBV27 with TRBJ1-1, with TRBD1 as a possible D gene (5 bases). V dropped 5 bases and J dropped 1 base, with 11 bases sitting between them. CDR3 length: 14 residues. CDR1 and CDR2 (germline): MNHEY, SMNVEV (reference sequence). CDR3 nucleotides: TGTGCCAGCAGTCCGATAGGACAGAACACTGAAGCTTTCTTT. Translation gives CASSPIGQNTEAFF.

The chain carries TRBV15 and TRBJ2-3, with 10 positions matching TRBD2. The ends lost 5 bases at V and 1 base at J; junction bases unmatched: 3. CDR1 and CDR2 (germline): LNHNV, YYDKDF (reference sequence). This CDR3 region has 15 residues. The CDR3 reads CATSGGLAGTDTQYF. The CDR3, as DNA: TGTGCCACCAGCGGAGGACTAGCGGGCACAGATACGCAGTATTTT.

The genes are TRBV7-8 and TRBJ2-6, with no clear D. The CDR3 covers 13 residues. Trimming left V 7 bases short and J 3 bases short, with 7 bases between. Germline-derived CDR1 and CDR2 are SGHVS and FQNEAQ. This chain's CDR3 is CASTYRGANVLTF. The CDR3 DNA follows: TGTGCCAGCACCTATCGTGGGGCCAACGTCCTGACTTTC.

This clone came up once. The chain uses TRBV4-2 and TRBJ2-1; 7 nucleotides match TRBD1. V was pared by 3 bases and J by 8 bases, with 10 bases of the junction left unmatched. The germline V gene has CDR1 LGHNA and CDR2 YNFKEQ. The CDR3 has 15 residues. The CDR3 DNA reads TGTGCCAGCAGCCACATTAGGGGGCAGGGGGATGAGCAGTTCTTC. It is translated as CASSHIRGQGDEQFF.

The chain employs TRBV25-1 and TRBJ1-6, with 8 nucleotides matching TRBD1. Germline V gives CDR1 MGHDK, CDR2 SYGVNS. V was pared by 3 bases and J by 8 bases, with 6 bases of the junction left unmatched. This CDR3 has 15 amino acids. The CDR3 reads CASSEGTGPYSPLHF. The CDR3 coding sequence is TGTGCCAGCAGTGAGGGGACAGGCCCTTATTCACCCCTCCACTTT.